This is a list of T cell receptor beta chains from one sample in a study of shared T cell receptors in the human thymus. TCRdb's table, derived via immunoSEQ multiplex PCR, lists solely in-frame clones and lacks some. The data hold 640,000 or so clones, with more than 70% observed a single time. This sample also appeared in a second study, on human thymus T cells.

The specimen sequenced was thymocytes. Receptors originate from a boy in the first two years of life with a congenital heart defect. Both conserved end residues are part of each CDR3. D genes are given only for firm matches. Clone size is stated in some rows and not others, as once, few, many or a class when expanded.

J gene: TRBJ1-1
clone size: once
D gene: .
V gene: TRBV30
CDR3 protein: CAWSHGQKNTEAFF
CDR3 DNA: TGTGCCTGGAGCCACGGACAGAAGAACACTGAAGCTTTCTTT

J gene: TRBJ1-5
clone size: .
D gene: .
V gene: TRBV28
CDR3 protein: CASSPDRLRSNQPQHF
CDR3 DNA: TGTGCCAGCAGCCCAGACAGGCTTAGGAGCAATCAGCCCCAGCATTTT

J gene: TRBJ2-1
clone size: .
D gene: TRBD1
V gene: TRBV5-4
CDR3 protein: CASTPPGTGENEQFF
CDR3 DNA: TGTGCCAGCACCCCGCCCGGGACAGGGGAAAATGAGCAGTTCTTC

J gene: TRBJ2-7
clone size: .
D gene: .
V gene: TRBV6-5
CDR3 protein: CASSSLVAVSSYEQYF
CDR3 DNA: TGTGCCAGCAGTTCACTTGTTGCGGTGAGCTCCTACGAGCAGTACTTC

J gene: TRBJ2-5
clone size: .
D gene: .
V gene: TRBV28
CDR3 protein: CASSSPGVFRAETQYF
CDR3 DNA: TGTGCCAGCAGTTCCCCAGGGGTCTTTAGAGCGGAGACCCAGTACTTC

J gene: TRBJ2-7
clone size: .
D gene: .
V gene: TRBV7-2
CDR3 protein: CASSLLFGQSGYEQYF
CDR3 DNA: TGTGCCAGCAGCTTATTGTTTGGGCAGAGCGGCTACGAGCAGTACTTC

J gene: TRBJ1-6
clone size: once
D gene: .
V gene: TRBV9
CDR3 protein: CASSVGTEGNSPLHF
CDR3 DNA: TGTGCCAGCAGCGTAGGGACAGAGGGGAATTCACCCCTCCACTTT

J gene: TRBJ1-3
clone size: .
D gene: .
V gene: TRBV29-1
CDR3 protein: CSVDSYAGSGNTIYF
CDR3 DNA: TGCAGCGTTGACAGTTACGCAGGCTCTGGAAACACCATATATTTT

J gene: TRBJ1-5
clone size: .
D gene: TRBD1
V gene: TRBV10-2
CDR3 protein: CASNQQGDPNQPQHF
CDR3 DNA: TGCGCCAGCAACCAACAGGGGGACCCTAATCAGCCCCAGCATTTT

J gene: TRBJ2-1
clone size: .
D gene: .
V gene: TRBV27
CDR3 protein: CASIRGRNEQFF
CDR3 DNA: TGTGCCAGCATCCGGGGAAGGAATGAGCAGTTCTTC

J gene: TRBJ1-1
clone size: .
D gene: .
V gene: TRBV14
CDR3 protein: CASRPIGGSEAFF
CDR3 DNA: TGTGCCAGCAGGCCCATCGGAGGGTCTGAAGCTTTCTTT

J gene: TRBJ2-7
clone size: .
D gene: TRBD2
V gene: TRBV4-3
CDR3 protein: CASSQDRRTSGRSYEQYF
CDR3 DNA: TGCGCCAGCAGCCAAGATCGTAGGACTAGCGGGAGATCCTACGAGCAGTACTTC

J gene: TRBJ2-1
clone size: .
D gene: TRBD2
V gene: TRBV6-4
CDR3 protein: CASSDKWRETSSYNEQFF
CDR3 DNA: TGTGCCAGCAGTGACAAATGGCGGGAGACCAGCTCCTACAATGAGCAGTTCTTC

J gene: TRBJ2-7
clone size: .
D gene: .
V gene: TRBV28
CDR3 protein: CASSPIHASVRAYEQYF
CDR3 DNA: TGTGCCAGCAGTCCCATCCACGCTAGCGTAAGGGCCTACGAGCAGTACTTC

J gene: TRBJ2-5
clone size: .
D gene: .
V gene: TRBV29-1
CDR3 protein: CSVERGQETQYF
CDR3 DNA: TGCAGCGTTGAAAGGGGACAAGAGACCCAGTACTTC

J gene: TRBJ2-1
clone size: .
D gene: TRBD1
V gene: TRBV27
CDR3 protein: CASSFDRGQGSLRVYNEQFF
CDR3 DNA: TGTGCCAGCAGTTTCGACAGGGGCCAAGGGTCCCTACGAGTCTACAATGAGCAGTTCTTC

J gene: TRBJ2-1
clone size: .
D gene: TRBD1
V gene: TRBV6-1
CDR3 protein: CASGRTGKRYDEQFF
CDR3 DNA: TGTGCCAGCGGACGGACAGGGAAAAGGTACGATGAGCAGTTCTTC

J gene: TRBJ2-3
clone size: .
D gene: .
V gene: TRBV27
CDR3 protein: CASSFPQTCVSDTQYF
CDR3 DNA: TGTGCCAGCAGTTTCCCCCAGACTTGTGTATCGGATACGCAGTATTTT

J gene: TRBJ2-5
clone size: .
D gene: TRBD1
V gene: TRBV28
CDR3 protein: CASSLGRTGQLRETQYF
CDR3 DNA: TGTGCCAGCAGTTTAGGTAGGACAGGGCAACTTCGGGAGACCCAGTACTTC

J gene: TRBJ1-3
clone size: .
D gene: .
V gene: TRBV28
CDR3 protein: CASSLWPGGNTIYF
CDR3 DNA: TGTGCCAGCAGTCTTTGGCCAGGTGGAAACACCATATATTTT

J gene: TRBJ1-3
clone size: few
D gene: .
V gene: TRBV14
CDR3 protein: CASSLTGKTGNTIYF
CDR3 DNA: TGTGCCAGCAGCCTCACAGGGAAGACGGGAAACACCATATATTTT

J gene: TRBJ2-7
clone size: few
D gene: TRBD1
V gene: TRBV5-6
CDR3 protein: CASGQGSEQYF
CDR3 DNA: TGTGCCAGCGGACAGGGTAGCGAGCAGTACTTC

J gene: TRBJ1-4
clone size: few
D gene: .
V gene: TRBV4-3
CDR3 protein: CASSQEGPSNEKLFF
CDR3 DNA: TGCGCCAGCAGCCAAGAGGGGCCATCAAATGAAAAACTGTTTTTT

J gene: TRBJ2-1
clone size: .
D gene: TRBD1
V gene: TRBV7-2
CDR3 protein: CASSFFGDRGFNEQFF
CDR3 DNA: TGTGCCAGCAGCTTTTTTGGGGACAGGGGATTCAATGAGCAGTTCTTC

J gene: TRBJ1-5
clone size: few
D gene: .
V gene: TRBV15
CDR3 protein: CATSSSNRNNQPQHF
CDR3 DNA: TGTGCCACCAGCAGCTCCAACAGGAATAATCAGCCCCAGCATTTT

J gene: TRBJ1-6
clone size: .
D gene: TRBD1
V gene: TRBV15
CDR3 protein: CATSRVGTENSPLHF
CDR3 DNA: TGTGCCACCAGCAGAGTCGGGACAGAAAATTCCCCCCTCCACTTT

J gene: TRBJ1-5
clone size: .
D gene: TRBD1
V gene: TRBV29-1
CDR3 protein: CSVGEGGANQPQHF
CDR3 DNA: TGCAGCGTTGGGGAAGGGGGCGCGAATCAGCCCCAGCATTTT

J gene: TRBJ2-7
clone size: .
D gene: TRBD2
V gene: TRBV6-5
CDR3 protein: CASGLAGVYEQYF
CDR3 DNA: TGTGCCAGCGGGCTAGCGGGAGTCTACGAGCAGTACTTC

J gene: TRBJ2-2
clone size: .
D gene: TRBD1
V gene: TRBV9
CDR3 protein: CASSVEDRANTGELFF
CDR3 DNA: TGTGCCAGCAGCGTAGAGGACAGGGCGAACACCGGGGAGCTGTTTTTT

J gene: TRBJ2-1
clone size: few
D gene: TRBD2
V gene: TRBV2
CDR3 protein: CASLSGGVPYNEQFF
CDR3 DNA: TGTGCCAGCCTTTCGGGGGGGGTTCCCTACAATGAGCAGTTCTTC

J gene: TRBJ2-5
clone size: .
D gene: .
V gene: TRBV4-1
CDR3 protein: CASSRTEDGDQETQYF
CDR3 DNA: TGCGCCAGCAGCCGGACCGAAGACGGGGACCAAGAGACCCAGTACTTC

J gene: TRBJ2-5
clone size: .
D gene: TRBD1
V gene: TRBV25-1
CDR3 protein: CASSVTGWQETQYF
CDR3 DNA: TGTGCCAGCAGTGTGACAGGGTGGCAAGAGACCCAGTACTTC

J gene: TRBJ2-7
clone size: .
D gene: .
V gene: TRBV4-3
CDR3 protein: CASSQDPRGPYEQYF
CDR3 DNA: TGCGCCAGCAGCCAAGATCCACGAGGCCCCTACGAGCAGTACTTC

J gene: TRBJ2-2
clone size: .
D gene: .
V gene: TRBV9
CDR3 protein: CASSVGGANTGELFF
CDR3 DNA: TGTGCCAGCAGCGTAGGCGGAGCCAACACCGGGGAGCTGTTTTTT

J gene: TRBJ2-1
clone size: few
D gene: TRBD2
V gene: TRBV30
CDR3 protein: CAWSDSGGDNEQFF
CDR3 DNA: TGTGCCTGGAGTGATAGCGGGGGAGACAATGAGCAGTTCTTC

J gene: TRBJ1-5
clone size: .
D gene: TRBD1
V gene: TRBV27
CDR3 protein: CASSPARALHRGSNQPQHF
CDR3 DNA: TGTGCCAGCAGTCCAGCTCGGGCCTTGCACAGGGGAAGCAATCAGCCCCAGCATTTT

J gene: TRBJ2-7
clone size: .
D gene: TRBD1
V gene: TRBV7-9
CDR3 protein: CASSLALGQGALYEQYF
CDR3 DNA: TGTGCCAGCAGCTTAGCGTTAGGACAGGGTGCCCTCTACGAGCAGTACTTC